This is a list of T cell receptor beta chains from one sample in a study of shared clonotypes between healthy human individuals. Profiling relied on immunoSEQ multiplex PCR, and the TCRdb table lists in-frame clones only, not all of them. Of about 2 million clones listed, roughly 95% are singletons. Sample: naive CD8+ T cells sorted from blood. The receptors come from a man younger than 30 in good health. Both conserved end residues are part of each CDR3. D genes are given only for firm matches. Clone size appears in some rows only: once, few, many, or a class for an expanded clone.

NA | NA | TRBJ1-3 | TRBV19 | TGTGCCAGACAGTGGTGGTCTGGAAACACCATATATTTT | CARQWWSGNTIYF
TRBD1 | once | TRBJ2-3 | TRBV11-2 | TGTGCCAGCAGCTTACTGGGACAGAGCACAGATACGCAGTATTTT | CASSLLGQSTDTQYF
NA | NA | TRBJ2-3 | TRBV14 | TGTGCCAGCAGCTTAATTTCTACGGATACGCAGTATTTT | CASSLISTDTQYF
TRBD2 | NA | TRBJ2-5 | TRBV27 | TGTGCCAGCAGACCCGGGACTAGCGGCAAAGAGACCCAGTACTTC | CASRPGTSGKETQYF
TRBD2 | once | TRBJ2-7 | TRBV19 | TGTGCCAGTAGACAGACTAGCGGTTCCTACGAGCAGTACTTC | CASRQTSGSYEQYF
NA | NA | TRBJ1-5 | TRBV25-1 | TGTGCCAGCAGTCGGTTGGGCAATCAGCCCCAGCATTTT | CASSRLGNQPQHF
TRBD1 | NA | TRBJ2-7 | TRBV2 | TGTGCCAGCAGTGAGTGGACAGGGGTGAACGAGCAGTACTTC | CASSEWTGVNEQYF
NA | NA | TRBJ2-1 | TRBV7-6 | TGTGCCAGCAGCCCACCCTCGGCTTACAATGAGCAGTTCTTC | CASSPPSAYNEQFF
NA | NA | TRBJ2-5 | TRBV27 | TGTGCCAGCAGTCTACGAGGCCACCAAGAGACCCAGTACTTC | CASSLRGHQETQYF
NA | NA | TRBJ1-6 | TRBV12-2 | TGTGCAAGTCGCTTAGTTTCGGGTAGGGTAATTATCGATTCACCCCTCCACTTT | CASRLVSGRVIIDSPLHF
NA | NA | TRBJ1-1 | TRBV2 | TGTGCCAGCAGCCTCCCGGAGGGACACACTGAAGCTTTCTTT | CASSLPEGHTEAFF
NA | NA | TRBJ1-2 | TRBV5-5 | TGTGCCAGCACACTATTCATGTCTAAAGGCTACACCTTC | CASTLFMSKGYTF
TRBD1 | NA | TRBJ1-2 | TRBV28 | TGTGCCAGCAGTTTACGACAGGGGTACTATGGCTACACCTTC | CASSLRQGYYGYTF
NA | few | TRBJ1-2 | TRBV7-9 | TGTGCCAGCAGCCTCACAGGGAGTAGAAGCTACACCTTC | CASSLTGSRSYTF
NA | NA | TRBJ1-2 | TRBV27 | TGTGCCAGCAGTTTATCCGGGGAAGGCTACACCTTC | CASSLSGEGYTF
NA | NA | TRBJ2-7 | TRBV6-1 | TGTGCCAGCAGGGACATCCACGAGCAGTACTTC | CASRDIHEQYF
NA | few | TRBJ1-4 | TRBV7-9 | TGTGCCTCGTCCTCAGGCCCCGCGGGGGTGAAACTGTTTTTT | CASSSGPAGVKLFF
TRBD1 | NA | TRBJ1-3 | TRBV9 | TGTGCCAGCAGCGCCTCCGACAGGGGGATCTCTGGAAACACCATATATTTT | CASSASDRGISGNTIYF
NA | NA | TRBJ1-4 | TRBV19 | TGTGCCAGTACCCTGAGGGGCCCAGGGGCTGGTGAAAAACTGTTTTTT | CASTLRGPGAGEKLFF
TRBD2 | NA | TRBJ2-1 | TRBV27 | TGTGCCAGCAGTTTACTAGCGGGAGTGTTGAATGAGCAGTTCTTC | CASSLLAGVLNEQFF
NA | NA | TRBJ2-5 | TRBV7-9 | TGTGCCAGCAGCCCAACCTGGGGGGAGACCCAGTACTTC | CASSPTWGETQYF
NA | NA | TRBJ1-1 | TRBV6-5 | TGTGCCAGCAGTTACTCAGAGGGTGTGACTGAAGCTTTCTTT | CASSYSEGVTEAFF
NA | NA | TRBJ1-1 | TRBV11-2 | TGTGCCAGCAGCTTAGATGTCGGACTGAACACTGAAGCTTTCTTT | CASSLDVGLNTEAFF
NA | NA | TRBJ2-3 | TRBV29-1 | TGCAGCGTTGTTGCTAAAGCAGATACGCAGTATTTT | CSVVAKADTQYF
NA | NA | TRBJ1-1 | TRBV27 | TGTGCCAGCAGTTTATCTCAGGGGCCGGACACTGAAGCTTTCTTT | CASSLSQGPDTEAFF
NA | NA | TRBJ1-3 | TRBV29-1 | TGCAGCGTCCGGGTAGTGGGGGACACCATATATTTT | CSVRVVGDTIYF
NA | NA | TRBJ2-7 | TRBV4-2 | TGTGCCAGCAGCGCCCGGGACCGAGACTACGAGCAGTACTTC | CASSARDRDYEQYF
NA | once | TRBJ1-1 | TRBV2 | TGTGCCAGCAGATCACAGGGTGGCACTGAAGCTTTCTTT | CASRSQGGTEAFF
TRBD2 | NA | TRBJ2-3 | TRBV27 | TGTGCCAGCAGTTTAAGCCTAGCGGGCACAGATACGCAGTATTTT | CASSLSLAGTDTQYF
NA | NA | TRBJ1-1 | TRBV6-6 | TGTGCCAGCAGTACGGACAGATGGTTATCCACTGAAGCTTTCTTT | CASSTDRWLSTEAFF
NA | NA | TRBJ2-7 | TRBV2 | TGTGCCAGCAGTAGCGCCCTCTCCTACGAGCAGTACTTC | CASSSALSYEQYF
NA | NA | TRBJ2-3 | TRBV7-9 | TGTGCCAGCAGCTCAAGCACAGATACGCAGTATTTT | CASSSSTDTQYF
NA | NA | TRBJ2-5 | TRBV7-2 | TGTGCCAGCAGCTTGGACCCAGAAGAGACCCAGTACTTC | CASSLDPEETQYF
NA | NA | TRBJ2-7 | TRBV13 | TGTGCCAGCAGCTTAGAACTGGGTGGCCCTCCCGAGGAGCAGTACTTC | CASSLELGGPPEEQYF
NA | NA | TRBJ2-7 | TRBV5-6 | TGTGCCAGCAGCTCAGGACTCTCCTCCTACGAGCAGTACTTC | CASSSGLSSYEQYF
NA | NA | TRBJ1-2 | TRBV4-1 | TGCGCCAGCAGCCAAGTCCCGGGAGACTATGGCTACACCTTC | CASSQVPGDYGYTF
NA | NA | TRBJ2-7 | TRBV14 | TGTGCCAGCAGCCAAGAGCTAAGGTCCGAGCAGTACTTC | CASSQELRSEQYF
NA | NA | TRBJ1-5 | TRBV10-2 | TGCGCCAGCAGTGAGAGTAATCAGCCCCAGCATTTT | CASSESNQPQHF
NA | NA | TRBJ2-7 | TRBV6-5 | TGTGCCAGCAGTTACGCAAATGGCTACGAGCAGTACTTC | CASSYANGYEQYF
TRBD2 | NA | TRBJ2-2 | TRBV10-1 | TGCGCCAGCAGTGAGGTATCAGCGGGAGGGGTCGGGGAGCTGTTTTTT | CASSEVSAGGVGELFF
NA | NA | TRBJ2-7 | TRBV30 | TGTGCCTGGAGTGGGGGAGTCGAGCAGTACTTC | CAWSGGVEQYF
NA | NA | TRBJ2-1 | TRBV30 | TGTGCCTGGAGTGTAACCTCCCCCAATGAGCAGTTCTTC | CAWSVTSPNEQFF
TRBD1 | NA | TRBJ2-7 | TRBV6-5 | TGTGCCAGCAGTTTCGGGACAGGCTTTTCCTACGAGCAGTACTTC | CASSFGTGFSYEQYF
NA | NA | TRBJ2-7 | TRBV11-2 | TGTGCCAGCAGCCATTTTGATGGCTCCTACGAGCAGTACTTC | CASSHFDGSYEQYF
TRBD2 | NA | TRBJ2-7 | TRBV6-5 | TGTGCCAGCAGTCAGGGACTAGCTTACGAGCAGTACTTC | CASSQGLAYEQYF
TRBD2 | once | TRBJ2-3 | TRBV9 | TGTGCCAGCAGCGACACTTTCTCTAGCGGGGGCGCAGATACGCAGTATTTT | CASSDTFSSGGADTQYF
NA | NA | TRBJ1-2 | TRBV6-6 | TGTGCCAGCAGTTCCGAGACAGTAAACTATGGCTACACCTTC | CASSSETVNYGYTF
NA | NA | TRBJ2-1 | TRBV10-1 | TGCGCCAGCAGTGACTCATTAAATGAGCAGTTCTTC | CASSDSLNEQFF
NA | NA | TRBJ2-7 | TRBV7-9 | TGTGCCAGCTCGTCCCCGAGTCGGGATACCTACGAGCAGTACTTC | CASSSPSRDTYEQYF
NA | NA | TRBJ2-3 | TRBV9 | TGTGCCAGCAGCGTAGGAGGTAGCCTCACAGATACGCAGTATTTT | CASSVGGSLTDTQYF
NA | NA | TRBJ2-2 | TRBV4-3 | TGCGCCAGCAGCCAAGTGAGAACAACTTGGGGGACCGGGGAGCTGTTTTTT | CASSQVRTTWGTGELFF
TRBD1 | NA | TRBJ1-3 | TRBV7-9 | TGTGCCGGAAGCGGGGACAGGGCAGGAAACACCATATATTTT | CAGSGDRAGNTIYF
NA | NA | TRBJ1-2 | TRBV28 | TGTGCCAGCAGTTTAATGGGGATTGGACCCCAAGGCTATGGCTACACCTTC | CASSLMGIGPQGYGYTF
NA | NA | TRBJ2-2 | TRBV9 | TGTGCCAGCAGCATGAGCGGGAACACCGGGGAGCTGTTTTTT | CASSMSGNTGELFF
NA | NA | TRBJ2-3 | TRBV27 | TGTGCCAGCAGTGCCGTCGGCATATTAGGGGATACGCAGTATTTT | CASSAVGILGDTQYF